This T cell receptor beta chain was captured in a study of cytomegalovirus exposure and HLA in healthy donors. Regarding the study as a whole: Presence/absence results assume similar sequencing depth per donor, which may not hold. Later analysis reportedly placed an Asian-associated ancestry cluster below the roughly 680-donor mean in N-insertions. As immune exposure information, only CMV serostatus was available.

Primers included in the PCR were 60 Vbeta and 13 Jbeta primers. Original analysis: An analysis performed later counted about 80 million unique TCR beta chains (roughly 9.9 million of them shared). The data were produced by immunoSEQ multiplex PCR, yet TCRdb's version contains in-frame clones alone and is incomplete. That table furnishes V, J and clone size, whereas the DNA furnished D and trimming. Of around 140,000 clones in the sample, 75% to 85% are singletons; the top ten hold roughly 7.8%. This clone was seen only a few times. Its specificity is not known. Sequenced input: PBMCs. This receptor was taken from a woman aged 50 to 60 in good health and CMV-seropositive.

CDR3 in amino acids: CAISGGTSGHEQFF. Here the CDR3 DNA reads TGTGCCATCAGTGGCGGGACTAGCGGACATGAGCAGTTCTTC. V gene TRBV10-3 combines with J gene TRBJ2-1; 11 bases match TRBD2. V lost 4 bases to trimming and J lost 8 bases; unmatched junction nucleotides: 4. The length of the CDR3 is 14 residues. CDR1 and CDR2 (germline): ENHRY, SYGVKD.